The 21 T cell receptor beta chains below come from one sample, sequenced in a study of T cell repertoires in cytomegalovirus infection (dated by TCRdb to about 2019). The sequencer listed for this sample is Illumina HiSeq 1500. TCRdb cleaned the public reads at Q25 with fastp, built clones with MiXCR and kept in-frame beta chains. Rows are combined by CDR3 protein, so each entry shows the most common genes and DNA. This sample holds about 530,000 distinct CDR3 sequences; about a quarter were observed only once. About 13% of the sample is in the top ten clones. Sequenced material: PBMCs. These TCRs come from a human donor in good health (CMV status not recorded). Some clones in this sample may be carry-over from other donors' samples.

The chain has TRBV29-1 and TRBJ2-2; TRBD2 aligns across 8 bases. V shed 6 bases and J 0 bases; nucleotides not matched to a gene: 6. Germline V gene lookup returns CDR1 SQVTM and CDR2 ANQGSEA. This CDR3 spans 15 amino acids. The CDR3 is CSVDTSGTNTGELFF. The CDR3 nucleotides are TGCAGCGTGGATACTAGCGGAACGAACACCGGGGAGCTGTTTTTT.

The chain combines TRBV18 with TRBJ2-1; tentatively, D is TRBD2 (6 bases). Trimming removed 0 bases from V and 4 bases from J, with 7 bases in between. This CDR3 comprises 14 residues. The germline gives CDR1 KGHSH, CDR2 LQKENI. This CDR3 reads CASSPPEGYNEQFF. The CDR3 nucleotides read TGTGCCAGCTCACCACCGGAGGGGTACAATGAGCAGTTCTTC.

This clonotype was seen a few times. The J gene is TRBJ2-5, the V gene TRBV7-9; TRBD1 is a possible D gene (6 bases). The CDR3 extends over 13 amino acids. CDR1 is SEHNR, CDR2 FQNEAQ, per germline (reference sequence). V lost 2 bases to trimming and J lost 7 bases, with 11 bases between them. The CDR3 bases are TGTGCCAGCAGCTTAAGGACAGACGGGACCCAGTACTTC. Encoded protein: CASSLRTDGTQYF.

The chain's CDR3 is CASSPLRTGGRLETQYF. CDR3 bases: TGTGCCAGCAGTCCACTGCGGACAGGGGGCCGTTTAGAGACCCAGTACTTC. The chain couples TRBV27 to TRBJ2-5; 11 nucleotides agree with TRBD1. V gave up 5 bases and J gave up 4 bases; unmatched junction bases: 12. Germline V gene lookup returns CDR1 MNHEY and CDR2 SMNVEV (reference sequence). There are 17 residues in the CDR3.

This chain connects TRBV5-4 to TRBJ1-4; TRBD1 might be the D (5 bases). CDR3 size: 14 residues. CDR1 and CDR2 (germline): SGHNT, YYREEE (reference sequence). The V end lost 4 bases, the J end lost 8 bases, and 15 bases lay between the germline ends. The CDR3 sequence is CASSRGREMEKLFF. For the CDR3, the DNA is TGTGCCAGCAGCCGGGGCAGGGAGATGGAAAAACTGTTTTTT.

The table lists this clonotype with a few counts. V usage is TRBV29-1 and J usage is TRBJ1-1, with D perhaps TRBD1 (6 bases). The CDR3 runs to 15 residues. Trimming took off 1 base at V and 3 bases at J, with 15 bases between the two ends. Germline assignment: CDR1 SQVTM and CDR2 ANQGSEA. The CDR3 reads CSVEGLRGSDTEAFF. The CDR3, as DNA: TGCAGCGTTGAAGGACTCAGGGGATCGGACACTGAAGCTTTCTTT.

This clonotype was seen at least ten times. The CDR3 reads CASSFLAGGALDIQYF. The CDR3 DNA follows: TGTGCCAGCAGCTTCCTAGCGGGAGGAGCTTTGGACATTCAGTACTTC. This chain joins TRBV7-2 and TRBJ2-4, with 11 bases that match TRBD2. Germline-derived CDR1 and CDR2 are SGHTA and FQGNSA. The V segment lost 3 bases and the J segment 8 bases; nucleotides outside the gene matches: 9. The CDR3 has 16 residues.

The CDR3 DNA is TGTGCCAGCAATCCGGGACTCTCCTCTGGGGCCAACGTCCTGACTTTC. Protein sequence: CASNPGLSSGANVLTF. V usage is TRBV27 and J usage is TRBJ2-6, with D possibly being TRBD2 (6 bases). Trimming pared 7 bases from V and 0 bases from J, leaving 13 bases between. This CDR3 spans 16 amino acids. The germline CDR1 and CDR2 sequences are MNHEY and SMNVEV (reference sequence).

The chain has TRBV11-3 and TRBJ1-1; 7 positions agree with TRBD1. Trimming took 6 bases from V and 6 from J; bases not matched to a gene: 10. The CDR3 consists of 14 residues. CDR1 is SGHNT, CDR2 YENEEA, per germline. The CDR3 DNA sequence: TGTGCCAGCAGACAGAGACAGGGCCCATCTGAAGCTTTCTTT. Encoded protein: CASRQRQGPSEAFF.

At least ten counts were recorded for this clonotype. The genes are TRBV11-3 and TRBJ2-1; D is unclear. From germline, CDR1 is SGHNT and CDR2 YENEEA. The V and J ends lost 3 bases and 0 bases respectively, with 12 bases between them. CDR3 length: 16 residues. CDR3 loop: CASSFVGSLSYNEQFF. CDR3 DNA sequence: TGTGCCAGCAGCTTTGTGGGAAGCCTCTCCTACAATGAGCAGTTCTTC.

This clonotype was seen a few times. CDR3 bases: TGTGCCAGCAGCTTAAATGGGGGAGGAGAGACCCAGTACTTC. Amino acids: CASSLNGGGETQYF. The chain uses TRBV7-3 and TRBJ2-5, with D maybe TRBD2 (6 bases). The V and J ends lost 1 base and 4 bases respectively, with 10 bases between them. The CDR3 loop spans 14 amino acids. Looked up from germline, CDR1 is SGHTA and CDR2 is FQGTGA.

This clonotype has more than one count but fewer than ten. This rearrangement joins TRBV19 to TRBJ2-5, with 12 bases fitting TRBD1. The V and J ends lost 3 bases and 5 bases, in that order; junction bases with no gene match: 7. Germline loops: CDR1 LNHDA, CDR2 SQIVND (reference sequence). The CDR3 covers 16 residues. The CDR3 DNA reads TGTGCCAGTAGTATTCCGGGACAGGGGGCTTTTGAGACCCAGTACTTC. Protein sequence: CASSIPGQGAFETQYF.

This clonotype has a count of ten or more. This rearrangement joins TRBV7-2 to TRBJ2-1; weak D call: TRBD1 (6 bases). The CDR3 has 14 amino acids. V was cut by 5 bases and J by 1 base, with 9 bases left in between. Germline V gives CDR1 SGHTA, CDR2 FQGNSA. The CDR3 loop is CASSSRGSYNEQFF. The CDR3 nucleotides are TGTGCCAGCAGCAGCAGGGGATCCTACAATGAGCAGTTCTTC.

The J gene is TRBJ2-3, the V gene TRBV11-2; 7 bases fit TRBD2. The germline CDR1 and CDR2 sequences are SGHAT and FQNNGV. With 5 bases clipped from V and 4 bases from J, the junction kept 9 bases outside the gene matches. The CDR3 has 15 residues. This chain's CDR3 is CASSRDYPRADTQYF. The CDR3 nucleotides are TGTGCCAGCAGCCGGGACTATCCCAGGGCAGATACGCAGTATTTT. Variable domain in full (rest from reference TRBV11-2 and TRBJ2-3): EAGVAQSPRYKIIEKRQSVAFWCNPISGHATLYWYQQILGQGPKLLIQFQNNGVVDDSQLPKDRFSAERLKGVDSTLKIQPAKLEDSAVYLCASSRDYPRADTQYFGPGTRLTVL.

This clonotype has just a few counts. J is TRBJ2-1 and V is TRBV7-8; TRBD1 might be the D (6 bases). The germline V gene has CDR1 SGHVS and CDR2 FQNEAQ. Trimming stripped 5 bases from V and 0 bases from J, with 17 bases between. The CDR3 has 17 residues. In DNA form, the CDR3 reads TGTGCCAGCAGCCCGATGTCGACAGGTAGCTCCTACAATGAGCAGTTCTTC. Encoded protein: CASSPMSTGSSYNEQFF.

This clonotype was detected many times. The chain employs TRBV6-1 and TRBJ2-3, with D perhaps TRBD1 (5 bases). Germline V gives CDR1 MNHNS, CDR2 SASEGT. The V gene lost 5 bases and the J gene lost 2 bases, with 14 bases spanning the gap. This CDR3 spans 15 amino acids. In nucleotides, the CDR3 is TGTGCCAGCAGTATCATAGGACACGACACAGATACGCAGTATTTT. This sequence encodes CASSIIGHDTDTQYF.

This clonotype was seen a single time. The rearrangement links TRBV6-1 to TRBJ1-5; D call uncertain. The V gene lost 2 bases and the J gene lost 0 bases, with 5 bases spanning the gap. CDR1 and CDR2 from the germline V gene are MNHNS and SASEGT. This CDR3 spans 14 amino acids. CDR3 amino acids: CASSEIGSNQPQHF. For the CDR3, the DNA is TGTGCCAGCAGTGAAATTGGTAGCAATCAGCCCCAGCATTTT.

This clonotype was counted only a few times. This chain links TRBV7-2 with TRBJ2-7; TRBD2 agrees at 11 bases. CDR1 SGHTA and CDR2 FQGNSA come from the germline V gene. The CDR3 is 15 amino acids. Trimming cost V 5 bases and J 4 bases; bases outside gene matches: 7. CDR3 amino acids: CASSRSSGRFYEQYF. Here the CDR3 DNA reads TGTGCCAGCAGCCGCTCTAGCGGGAGGTTTTACGAGCAGTACTTC.

The table lists this clonotype with many counts. CDR3 sequence (DNA): TGTGCCAGCAGCTTATGGTTCCGGACACAAGAGACCCAGTACTTC. This codes for CASSLWFRTQETQYF. V usage is TRBV7-8 and J usage is TRBJ2-5, with D possibly TRBD1 on 5 matching bases. The CDR3 length is 15 residues. CDR1 and CDR2 from the germline V gene are SGHVS and FQNEAQ. V lost 2 bases to trimming and J lost 2 bases, with 12 bases between them. Complete variable domain (other parts from reference TRBV7-8 and TRBJ2-5): GAGVSQSPRYKVAKRGQDVALRCDPISGHVSLFWYQQALGQGPEFLTYFQNEAQLDKSGLPSDRFFAERPEGSVSTLKIQRTQQEDSAVYLCASSLWFRTQETQYFGPGTRLLVL.

CDR3 in amino acids: CASSFGGGFTGELFF. The CDR3 DNA sequence: TGTGCCAGCAGTTTCGGTGGGGGCTTCACCGGGGAGCTGTTTTTT. V and J are TRBV12-3 or TRBV12-4 and TRBJ2-2, with D possibly being TRBD1 (6 bases). The CDR3 consists of 15 residues. V lost 3 bases and J lost 4, with 12 bases in between.

The chain is built from TRBV7-8 and TRBJ2-3, with 8 bases matching TRBD2. This CDR3 spans 16 amino acids. Germline trimming cut 2 bases from V and 6 bases from J; bases unmatched to any gene: 10. CDR1 and CDR2 from the germline V gene are SGHVS and FQNEAQ. The CDR3 sequence: CASSLSGSPFWDTQYF. The CDR3 nucleotides read TGTGCCAGCAGCTTAAGCGGGAGCCCCTTTTGGGATACGCAGTATTTT.